Below, 9 T cell receptor beta chains from the same sample are listed, as sequenced in a study of blood T cell repertoires in COVID-19. TCRdb keeps only in-frame clones here, not all; method: immunoSEQ multiplex PCR. Of fewer than 150,000 clones listed, around nine tenths were seen once; the top ten hold more than 4%. Sequencing used peripheral blood. These receptors came from a woman aged 40-49 years with acute or convalescent COVID-19.

The chain is built from TRBV27 and TRBJ2-7; D perhaps matches TRBD2 (6 bases). CDR1 is MNHEY and CDR2 is SMNVEV in the germline V gene (reference sequence). V lost 6 bases to trimming and J lost 4 bases, with 13 bases between them. CDR3 length equals 13 residues. The CDR3 nucleotides are TGTGCCAGCAGCCCCGCTAGCGAGTACGAGCAGTACTTC. This codes for CASSPASEYEQYF.

The CDR3 DNA is TGTGCCAGCAGCCCTGGACAGGGGTTTGGAAACACCATATATTTT. Its translation is CASSPGQGFGNTIYF. This chain joins TRBV7-2 and TRBJ1-3, with 9 bases that match TRBD1. Germline V gene lookup returns CDR1 SGHTA and CDR2 FQGNSA. Trimming at V came to 5 bases and at J to 3 bases, leaving 5 bases not matched to a gene. The CDR3 is 15 amino acids.

This chain joins TRBV28 and TRBJ1-1, with 8 bases lining up with TRBD1. The length of the CDR3 is 13 residues. CDR1 MDHEN and CDR2 SYDVKM come from the germline V gene. The V gene end was trimmed by 7 bases and the J gene end by 6 bases; junction bases not matched to a gene: 7. CDR3: CASMALDRAEAFF. CDR3 nucleotide sequence: TGTGCCAGCATGGCATTGGACAGGGCTGAAGCTTTCTTT.

This chain joins TRBV28 and TRBJ2-7, with D possibly TRBD2 on 5 matching bases. V lost 2 bases, J lost 4 bases, and 12 bases lay in between. Germline V gene data show CDR1 as MDHEN and CDR2 as SYDVKM. The CDR3 contains 14 residues. Here the CDR3 DNA reads TGTGCCAGCAGTTTACCCGGAGAGGGATACGAGCAGTACTTC. Amino acid sequence: CASSLPGEGYEQYF.

This chain uses TRBV7-2 with TRBJ2-1; TRBD2 agrees at 12 bases. This CDR3 spans 15 amino acids. Per the germline V gene, CDR1 is SGHTA and CDR2 is FQGNSA. The trim removed 1 base at V and 9 bases at J, leaving 4 bases unmatched. The CDR3 DNA is TGTGCCAGCAGCTTAGGACTAGCGGGAGTGGGTGAGCAGTTCTTC. Translation gives CASSLGLAGVGEQFF.

The CDR3 nucleotides are TGTGCCAGCAGCACCACGACAGGGGGCTATGGCTACACCTTC. Translation gives CASSTTTGGYGYTF. This sequence joins TRBV7-2 and TRBJ1-2, with TRBD1 matching over 9 bases. Per the germline V gene, CDR1 is SGHTA and CDR2 is FQGNSA. The ends lost 5 bases at V and 4 bases at J; junction bases unmatched: 5. The CDR3 extends over 14 amino acids.

As regards this clone: At the DNA level, this CDR3 is encoded by other sequences in the same sample as well. The rearrangement joins TRBV30 to TRBJ1-2, with TRBD1 matching 7 bases. J lost 2 bases, V lost 4 bases, and 1 base had no gene match. The germline V gene has CDR1 GTSNPN and CDR2 SVGIG (reference sequence). The CDR3 runs to 12 residues. CDR3 bases: TGTGCCTGGACAGGGGGAAACTATGGCTACACCTTC. It encodes CAWTGGNYGYTF. The full variable domain, in which reference TRBV30 and TRBJ1-2 provide the parts outside the CDR3, is SQTIHQWPATLVQPVGSPLSLECTVEGTSNPNLYWYRQAAGRGLQLLFYSVGIGQISSEVPQNLSASRPQDRQFILSSKKLLLSDSGFYLCAWTGGNYGYTFGSGTRLTVV.

The CDR3 DNA is TGTGCCAGCAGCTTATCTCTCATAGCGGGAGTTATGGGGGAGCTGTTTTTT. As protein: CASSLSLIAGVMGELFF. The chain carries TRBV7-2 and TRBJ2-2, with 9 bases lining up with TRBD2. This CDR3 has 17 amino acids. In germline, CDR1 is SGHTA, CDR2 FQGNSA. V lost 2 bases to trimming and J lost 8 bases; unmatched junction nucleotides: 12.

The rearrangement joins TRBV6-5 to TRBJ2-2; possible D gene TRBD2, 5 bases. This CDR3 region has 13 residues. CDR1 and CDR2 from the germline V gene are MNHEY and SVGAGI. Trimming took 2 bases from V and 8 from J, leaving 9 bases between them. The CDR3 sequence is CASSYGGEGELFF. In DNA form, the CDR3 reads TGTGCCAGCAGTTACGGAGGAGAGGGGGAGCTGTTTTTT.